This record covers a single T cell receptor (beta chain). This clone occurred once. There is no known antigen for this receptor. Base qualities are not at hand, and no much larger clone is one base apart. The junction carries 19 bases between V and J, which are trimmed by 4 bases and 4 bases respectively. From the cysteine through the phenylalanine, the CDR3 covers 16 amino acids. Kept here is only the CDR3 DNA, which spans 48 bases and is read in frame from base 1. Sequences SGHDN (CDR1) and FVKESK (CDR2) are obtained from the germline V gene. The sample belongs to a study of Ad26.COV2.S vaccination and SARS-CoV-2 variants (dated by TCRdb to about 2021). Background on the whole study: Vaccine-arm donors came from COV1001, a multicentre, randomized, double-blind, placebo-controlled phase I-IIa trial of Ad26.COV2.S in healthy adults. Ad26.COV2.S was administered intramuscularly at 5 x 10^10 or 1 x 10^11 viral particles, either as a single shot or as two shots given 56 days apart. TCRbeta repertoire sequencing was used to assess the specificity and breadth of SARS-CoV-2-reactive T cell receptors after Ad26.COV2.S vaccination. A total of about 30 samples were included in the TCR-sequenced set, comprising about 20 Ad26.COV2.S vaccine recipients, 5 placebo recipients and 8 SARS-CoV-2 convalescent individuals. Trial participants were randomized into five groups of five: low-dose or high-dose Ad26.COV2.S given once or twice, or placebo on both occasions. Throughout the experiments and outcome assessment, investigators stayed blinded to trial group allocation. Results the study describes overall, beyond this receptor: Substantial breadth of spike-specific CD8+ and CD4+ T cell responses was reported after vaccination. Comparable non-spike TCR breadth was observed between vaccine and placebo recipients, consistent with only spike being contained in the vaccine. It was noted by the authors that total T cell responses may have been underestimated by the TCR breadth and depth analyses. Comparing responses between vaccine doses or regimens was not something the study was powered to do. Compared with placebo recipients, Ad26.COV2.S recipients showed higher spike-specific TCR breadth (P = 0.0014).

The label giving this sample's treatment or condition can be read as: 15 to 20 received Ad26.COV2.S at low or high dose, single or two shots; 5 received placebo; per-sample allocation not given. For vaccine and placebo recipients, the sequenced repertoires came from samples collected on day 63 after the first injection. Between 29 July and 7 August 2020, Cohort 1b enrolled 20 to 30 adults aged 18-55 years at one site in Boston, USA. Ad26.COV2.S was a replication-incompetent adenovirus type 26 vector that expressed a prefusion-stabilized SARS-CoV-2 spike protein derived from the original Wuhan strain. The immunoSEQ Assay was used to sequence TCRbeta CDR3 regions. After extraction, genomic DNA underwent amplification by bias-controlled multiplex PCR, followed by high-throughput sequencing. On the authors' methods: To quantify the absolute abundance of each unique TCRbeta CDR3 region, sequences were collapsed and filtered. T cell fraction was estimated by normalizing TCRbeta template counts to usable DNA, which was measured by amplifying reference genes present in all nucleated cells. Repertoire TCRs were annotated as SARS-CoV-2-specific by exact matching of V gene, CDR3 amino acid sequence and J gene to a known reactive TCR set. The reference SARS-CoV-2 TCR set was obtained from MIRA and was filtered for enrichment in COVID-19-positive ImmuneCODE repertoires, whereby public or cross-reactive TCRs were removed. Using the MIRA antigens, annotated TCRs were further analysed by specific ORF or by position within an ORF. Breadth was defined as annotated unique rearrangements over total unique productive rearrangements; depth was the summed frequency of those rearrangements. Two-sided Wilcoxon rank-sum tests were used to compare TCR breadth between groups. This is the immuneACCESS table as TCRdb keeps it, with only in-frame sequences that have V and J called. A part of the clones is gone; compared with another copy, unresolved V genes explain less than half, and the rest is unexplained. The V and J calls and clone size are taken from that table; D and trimming were inferred from the DNA. The sample contains around 320,000 clones, roughly 84% of them found a single time. Of the sample, 3.4% is held by the ten largest clones.

This TCR was recovered from a person between 18 and 65 years old who received the Ad26.COV2.S COVID-19 vaccine or a placebo. This sample comprised peripheral blood, obtained in a trial of Ad26.COV2.S vaccine versus placebo. The sequence is built from TRBV14 and TRBJ1-2; TRBD1 is a possible D gene, resting on 5 matching bases. The CDR3 region: CASSREGTGLIYGYTF. The nucleotides are TGTGCCAGCAGCCGAGAGGGCACGGGACTAATCTATGGCTACACCTTC.